The clone carrying this T cell receptor (beta chain) was detected a few times. What it recognizes is unknown. From the 5' RACE reads, TCRdb called clonotypes with MiXCR, one entry per CDR3 protein. The sample shows more than 250,000 distinct CDR3 sequences, more than 15% of them seen only once. CDR1 DFQATT and CDR2 SNEGSKA come from the germline V gene (reference sequence). The CDR3 length is 17 residues. V gave up 1 base and J gave up 2 bases; unmatched junction bases: 7. The sample comes from a study of T-cell memory formation after mild COVID-19. Regarding the study as a whole: Pre-infection memory showed some responding clones, and this suggested that cross-reactive memory joined.

The clonotype originates from a man aged 18 to 29 who had mild COVID-19 (a few samples of this study predate the infection). Cell type and time point are not known. The V and J genes are TRBV20-1 and TRBJ2-3; TRBD2 agrees at 12 bases. The sample comprised PBMCs or a T cell subset sorted from them (not recorded which). DNA for the CDR3: TGCAGTGCTAGAGTACTAGCGGGGGGAGCCCTCACAGATACGCAGTATTTT. Translating it yields CSARVLAGGALTDTQYF.